The clone carrying this T cell receptor beta chain appeared once. The data belong to a study of T cell changes during pregnancy in multiple sclerosis. Here immunoSEQ multiplex PCR was the method, and the copy in TCRdb shows in-frame clones only, minus some. The data contain about 110,000 clones, 90% to 95% of them seen just once; the ten biggest clones take up around 3.2%. CDR1 is WNHNN, CDR2 SYGVQD, per germline (reference sequence). There are 13 residues in the CDR3. The chain employs TRBV10-1 and TRBJ1-1, with 7 bases aligning to TRBD1. This sequence was found in a female donor with multiple sclerosis, enrolled in a pregnancy study. This material consisted of peripheral blood, taken after pregnancy. Here the CDR3 DNA reads TGCGCATCAAAAGGGGGCAGGTACACTGAAGCTTTCTTT. Translated, it gives CASKGGRYTEAFF.